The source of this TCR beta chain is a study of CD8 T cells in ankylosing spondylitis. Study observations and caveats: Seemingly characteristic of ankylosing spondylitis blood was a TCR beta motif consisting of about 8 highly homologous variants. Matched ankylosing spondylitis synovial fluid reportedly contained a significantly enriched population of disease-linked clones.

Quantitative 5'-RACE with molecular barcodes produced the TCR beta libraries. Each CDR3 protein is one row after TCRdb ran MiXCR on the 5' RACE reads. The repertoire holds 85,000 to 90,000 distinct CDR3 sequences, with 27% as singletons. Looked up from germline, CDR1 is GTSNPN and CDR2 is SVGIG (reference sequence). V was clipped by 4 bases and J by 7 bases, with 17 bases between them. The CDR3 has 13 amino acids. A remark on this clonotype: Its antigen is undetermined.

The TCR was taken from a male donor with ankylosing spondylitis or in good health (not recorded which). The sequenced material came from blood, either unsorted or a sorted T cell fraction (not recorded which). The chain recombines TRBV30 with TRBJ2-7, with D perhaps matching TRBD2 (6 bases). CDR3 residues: CAWNTGTSGEQYF. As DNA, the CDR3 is TGTGCCTGGAACACCGGGACTTCGGGAGAGCAGTACTTC.